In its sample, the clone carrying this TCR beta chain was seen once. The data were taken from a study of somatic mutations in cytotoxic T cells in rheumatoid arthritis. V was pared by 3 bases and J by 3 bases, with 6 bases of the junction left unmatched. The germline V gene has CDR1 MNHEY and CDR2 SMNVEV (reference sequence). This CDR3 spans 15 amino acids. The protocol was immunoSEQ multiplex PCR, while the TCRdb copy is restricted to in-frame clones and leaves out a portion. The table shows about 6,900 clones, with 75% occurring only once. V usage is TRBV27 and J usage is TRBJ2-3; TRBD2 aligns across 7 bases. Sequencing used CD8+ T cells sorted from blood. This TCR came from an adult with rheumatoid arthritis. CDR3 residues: CASSFRDYRTDTQYF. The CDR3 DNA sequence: TGTGCCAGCAGTTTCAGGGACTATCGGACAGATACGCAGTATTTT.